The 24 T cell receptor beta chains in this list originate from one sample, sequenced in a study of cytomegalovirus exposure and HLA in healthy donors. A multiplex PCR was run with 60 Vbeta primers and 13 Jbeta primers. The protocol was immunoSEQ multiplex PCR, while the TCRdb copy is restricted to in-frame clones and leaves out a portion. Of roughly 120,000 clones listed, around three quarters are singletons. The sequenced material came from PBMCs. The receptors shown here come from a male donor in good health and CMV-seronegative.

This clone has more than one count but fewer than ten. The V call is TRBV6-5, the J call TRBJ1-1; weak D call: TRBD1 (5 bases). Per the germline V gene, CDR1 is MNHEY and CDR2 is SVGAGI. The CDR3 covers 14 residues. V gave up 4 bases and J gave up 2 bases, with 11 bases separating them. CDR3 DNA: TGTGCCAGCAGTTCGTCCGGGGGAAACACTGAAGCTTTCTTT. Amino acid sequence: CASSSSGGNTEAFF.

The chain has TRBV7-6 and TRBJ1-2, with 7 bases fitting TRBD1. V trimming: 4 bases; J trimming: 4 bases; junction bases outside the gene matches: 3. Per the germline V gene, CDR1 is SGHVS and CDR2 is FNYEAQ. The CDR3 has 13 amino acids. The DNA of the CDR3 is TGTGCCAGCAGCTCGGGACAGCTCTATGGCTACACCTTC. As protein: CASSSGQLYGYTF.

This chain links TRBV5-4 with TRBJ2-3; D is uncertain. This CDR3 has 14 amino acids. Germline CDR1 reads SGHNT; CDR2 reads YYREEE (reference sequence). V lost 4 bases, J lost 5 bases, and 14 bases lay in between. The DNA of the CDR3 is TGTGCCAGCAGCCCCGAGGCTCTGGGAGATACGCAGTATTTT. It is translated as CASSPEALGDTQYF. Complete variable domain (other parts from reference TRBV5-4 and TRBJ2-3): ETGVTQSPTHLIKTRGQQVTLRCSSQSGHNTVSWYQQALGQGPQFIFQYYREEENGRGNFPPRFSGLQFPNYSSELNVNALELDDSALYLCASSPEALGDTQYFGPGTRLTVL.

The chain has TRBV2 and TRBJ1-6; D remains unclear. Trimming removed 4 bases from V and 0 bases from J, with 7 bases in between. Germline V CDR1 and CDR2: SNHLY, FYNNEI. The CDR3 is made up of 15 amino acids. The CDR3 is CASSARGSYNSPLHF. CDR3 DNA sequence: TGTGCCAGCAGTGCTAGAGGCTCCTATAATTCACCCCTCCACTTT.

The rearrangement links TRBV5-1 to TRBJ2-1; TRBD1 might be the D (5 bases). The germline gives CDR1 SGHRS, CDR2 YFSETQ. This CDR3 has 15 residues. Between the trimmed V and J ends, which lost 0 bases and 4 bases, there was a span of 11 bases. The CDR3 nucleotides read TGCGCCAGCAGCTTGGCCCTGACAGCGTACAATGAGCAGTTCTTC. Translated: CASSLALTAYNEQFF.

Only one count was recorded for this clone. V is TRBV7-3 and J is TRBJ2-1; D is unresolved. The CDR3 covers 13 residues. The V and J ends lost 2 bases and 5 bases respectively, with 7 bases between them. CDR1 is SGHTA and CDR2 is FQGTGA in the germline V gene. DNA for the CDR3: TGTGCCAGCAGCTTAGGTCAGAACAATGAGCAGTTCTTC. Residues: CASSLGQNNEQFF.

CDR3 sequence reads: CASSMTSGGADTQYF. DNA of the CDR3: TGTGCCAGTAGCATGACTAGCGGGGGGGCGGATACGCAGTATTTT. V and J are TRBV19 and TRBJ2-3, with 14 positions matching TRBD2. Trimming cost V 6 bases and J 6 bases; bases outside gene matches: 5. Germline CDR1 is LNHDA and CDR2 is SQIVND (reference sequence). There are 15 residues in the CDR3.

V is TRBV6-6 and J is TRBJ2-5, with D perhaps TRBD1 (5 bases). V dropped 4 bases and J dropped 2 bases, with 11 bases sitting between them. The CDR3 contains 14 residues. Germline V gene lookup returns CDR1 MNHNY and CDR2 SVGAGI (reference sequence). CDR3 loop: CASSSNRRQETQYF. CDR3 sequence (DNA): TGTGCCAGCAGTTCAAACAGGAGACAAGAGACCCAGTACTTC.

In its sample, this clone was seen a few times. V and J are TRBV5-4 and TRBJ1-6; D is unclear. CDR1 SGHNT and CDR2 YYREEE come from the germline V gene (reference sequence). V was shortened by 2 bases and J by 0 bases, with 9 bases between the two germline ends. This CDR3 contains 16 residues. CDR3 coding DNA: TGTGCCAGCAGCTTTAGTCCGAGCTCCTATAATTCACCCCTCCACTTT. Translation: CASSFSPSSYNSPLHF.

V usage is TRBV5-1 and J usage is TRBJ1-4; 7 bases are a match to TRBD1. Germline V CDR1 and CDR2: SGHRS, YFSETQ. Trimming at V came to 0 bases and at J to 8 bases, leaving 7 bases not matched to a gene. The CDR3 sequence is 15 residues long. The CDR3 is CASSLAGVQGEKLFF. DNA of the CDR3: TGCGCCAGCAGCTTGGCTGGGGTACAGGGGGAAAAACTGTTTTTT.

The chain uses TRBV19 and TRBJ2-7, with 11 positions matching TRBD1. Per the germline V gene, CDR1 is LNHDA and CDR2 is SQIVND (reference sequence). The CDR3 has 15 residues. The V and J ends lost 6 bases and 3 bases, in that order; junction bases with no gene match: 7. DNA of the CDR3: TGTGCCAGTAGGGCCTCTGGGACAGGGGGCTACGAGCAGTACTTC. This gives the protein CASRASGTGGYEQYF. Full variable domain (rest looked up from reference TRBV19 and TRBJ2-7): DGGITQSPKYLFRKEGQNVTLSCEQNLNHDAMYWYRQDPGQGLRLIYYSQIVNDFQKGDIAEGYSVSREKKESFPLTVTSAQKNPTAFYLCASRASGTGGYEQYFGPGTRLTVT.

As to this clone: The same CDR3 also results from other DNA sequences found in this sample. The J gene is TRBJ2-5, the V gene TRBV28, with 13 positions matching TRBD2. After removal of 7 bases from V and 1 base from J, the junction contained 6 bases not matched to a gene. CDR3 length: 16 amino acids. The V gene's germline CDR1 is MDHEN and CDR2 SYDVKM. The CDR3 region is CASTTSGGAFQETQYF. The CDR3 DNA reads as TGTGCCAGCACTACTAGCGGGGGGGCTTTCCAAGAGACCCAGTACTTC.

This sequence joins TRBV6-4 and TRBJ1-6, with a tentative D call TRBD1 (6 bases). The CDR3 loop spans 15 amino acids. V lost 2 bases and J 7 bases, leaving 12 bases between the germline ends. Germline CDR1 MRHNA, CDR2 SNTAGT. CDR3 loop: CASSDTRTGNSPLHF. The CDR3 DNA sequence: TGTGCCAGCAGTGACACCCGAACAGGGAATTCACCCCTCCACTTT.

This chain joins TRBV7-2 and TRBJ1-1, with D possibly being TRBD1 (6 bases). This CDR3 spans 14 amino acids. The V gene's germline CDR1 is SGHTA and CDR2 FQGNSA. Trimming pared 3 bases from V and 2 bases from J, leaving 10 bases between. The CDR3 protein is CASSLVRGNTEAFF. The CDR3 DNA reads TGTGCCAGCAGCTTGGTCAGGGGTAACACTGAAGCTTTCTTT.

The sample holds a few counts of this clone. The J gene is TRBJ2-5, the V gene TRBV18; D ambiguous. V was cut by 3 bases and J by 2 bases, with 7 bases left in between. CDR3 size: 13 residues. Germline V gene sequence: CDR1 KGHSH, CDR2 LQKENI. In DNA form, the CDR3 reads TGTGCCAGCTCACCTCAACGGCAAGAGACCCAGTACTTC. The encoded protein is CASSPQRQETQYF.

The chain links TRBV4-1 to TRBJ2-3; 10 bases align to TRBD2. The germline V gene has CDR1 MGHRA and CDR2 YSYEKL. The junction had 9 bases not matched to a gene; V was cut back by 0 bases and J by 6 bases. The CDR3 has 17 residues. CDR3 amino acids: CASSQEGLAGVPDTQYF. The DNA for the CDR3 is TGCGCCAGCAGCCAAGAAGGGCTAGCGGGAGTACCGGATACGCAGTATTTT.

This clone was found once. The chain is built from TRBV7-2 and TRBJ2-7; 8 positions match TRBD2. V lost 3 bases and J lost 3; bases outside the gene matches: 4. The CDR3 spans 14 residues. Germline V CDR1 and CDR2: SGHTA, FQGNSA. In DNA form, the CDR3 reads TGTGCCAGCAGCTTCACTAGCGGAGGCTACGAGCAGTACTTC. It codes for CASSFTSGGYEQYF.

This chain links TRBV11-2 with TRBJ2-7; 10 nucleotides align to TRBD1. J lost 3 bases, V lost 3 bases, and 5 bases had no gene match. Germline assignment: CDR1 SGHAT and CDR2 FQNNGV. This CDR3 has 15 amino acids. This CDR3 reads CASSFLRDRGYEQYF. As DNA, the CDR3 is TGTGCCAGCAGCTTTCTCCGGGACAGGGGCTACGAGCAGTACTTC. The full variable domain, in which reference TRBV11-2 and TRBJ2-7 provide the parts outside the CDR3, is EAGVAQSPRYKIIEKRQSVAFWCNPISGHATLYWYQQILGQGPKLLIQFQNNGVVDDSQLPKDRFSAERLKGVDSTLKIQPAKLEDSAVYLCASSFLRDRGYEQYFGPGTRLTVT.

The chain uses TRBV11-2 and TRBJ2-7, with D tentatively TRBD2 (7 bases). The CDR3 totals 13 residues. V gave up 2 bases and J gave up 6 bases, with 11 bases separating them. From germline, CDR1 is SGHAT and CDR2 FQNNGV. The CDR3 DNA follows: TGTGCCAGCAGCTTAAACGGGGGGCGCGAGCAGTACTTC. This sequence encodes CASSLNGGREQYF.

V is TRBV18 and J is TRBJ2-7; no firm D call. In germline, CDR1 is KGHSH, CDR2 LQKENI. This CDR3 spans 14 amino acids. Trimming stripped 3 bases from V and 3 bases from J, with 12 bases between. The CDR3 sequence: CASSPLPQVYEQYF. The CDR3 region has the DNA TGTGCCAGCTCACCTCTCCCCCAGGTCTACGAGCAGTACTTC.

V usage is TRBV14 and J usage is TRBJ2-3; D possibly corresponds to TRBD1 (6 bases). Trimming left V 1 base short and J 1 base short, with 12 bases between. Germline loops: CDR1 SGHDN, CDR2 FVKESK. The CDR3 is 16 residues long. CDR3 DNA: TGTGCCAGCAGCCAAGCGCGACAGGAAGGCACAGATACGCAGTATTTT. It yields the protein CASSQARQEGTDTQYF.

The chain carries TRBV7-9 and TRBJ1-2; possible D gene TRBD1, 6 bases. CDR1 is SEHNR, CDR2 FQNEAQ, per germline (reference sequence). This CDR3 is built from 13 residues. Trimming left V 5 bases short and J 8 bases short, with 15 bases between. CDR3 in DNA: TGTGCCAGCAGCCAGGCAGGGGATGAGGGCTACACCTTC. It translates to CASSQAGDEGYTF. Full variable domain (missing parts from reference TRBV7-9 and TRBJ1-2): DTGVSQNPRHKITKRGQNVTFRCDPISEHNRLYWYRQTLGQGPEFLTYFQNEAQLEKSRLLSDRFSAERPKGSFSTLEIQRTEQGDSAMYLCASSQAGDEGYTFGSGTRLTVV.

In nucleotides, the CDR3 is TGTGCCTGGAGCACACCGGAGTACGATTCCTACGAGCAGTACTTC. Its translation is CAWSTPEYDSYEQYF. This chain connects TRBV30 to TRBJ2-7; unclear D gene. The V and J ends lost 3 bases and 1 base respectively, with 16 bases between them. Germline CDR1 and CDR2: GTSNPN and SVGIG (reference sequence). The CDR3 spans 15 residues.

This CDR3 reads CASSVAVTSGYEQYF. In DNA, the CDR3 is TGTGCCAGCAGCGTAGCGGTGACTAGCGGCTACGAGCAGTACTTC. The rearrangement uses TRBV9 and TRBJ2-7; 9 bases are shared with TRBD2. The germline V gene encodes CDR1 SGDLS and CDR2 YYNGEE. With V trimmed by 0 bases and J by 3 bases, 4 bases remained unmatched. The CDR3 is 15 amino acids. Variable domain in full (rest from reference TRBV9 and TRBJ2-7): DSGVTQTPKHLITATGQRVTLRCSPRSGDLSVYWYQQSLDQGLQFLIQYYNGEERAKGNILERFSAQQFPDLHSELNLSSLELGDSALYFCASSVAVTSGYEQYFGPGTRLTVT.